Described below is a single TCR beta chain sequence and its context. The antigen remains unidentified. These data originate in a study of shared clonotypes between healthy human individuals. Germline CDR1 is SGHAT and CDR2 is FQNNGV. V shed 4 bases and J shed 6 bases, with 10 bases lying between them. The CDR3 covers 13 residues. Notes on the study in general: In general, naive subsets displayed greater estimated richness than memory subsets did.

The method was immunoSEQ multiplex PCR; TCRdb's version includes in-frame clones alone and lacks a portion of them. Found here are millions of clones, over 85% of them singletons; the top ten hold 0.13%. Negatively enriched CD4+ T cells were divided by CD45RA into naive and memory. The chain carries TRBV11-2 and TRBJ1-5; D is uncertain. The receptor was isolated from a man aged 18 to 30 in good health. The sequenced sample consisted of naive CD4+ T cells sorted from blood. Subset denoted: CD45RA+ positively selected. Written as DNA, the CDR3 is TGTGCCAGCAGCTCGCTGGGCGGTCAGCCCCAGCATTTT. It yields the protein CASSSLGGQPQHF.